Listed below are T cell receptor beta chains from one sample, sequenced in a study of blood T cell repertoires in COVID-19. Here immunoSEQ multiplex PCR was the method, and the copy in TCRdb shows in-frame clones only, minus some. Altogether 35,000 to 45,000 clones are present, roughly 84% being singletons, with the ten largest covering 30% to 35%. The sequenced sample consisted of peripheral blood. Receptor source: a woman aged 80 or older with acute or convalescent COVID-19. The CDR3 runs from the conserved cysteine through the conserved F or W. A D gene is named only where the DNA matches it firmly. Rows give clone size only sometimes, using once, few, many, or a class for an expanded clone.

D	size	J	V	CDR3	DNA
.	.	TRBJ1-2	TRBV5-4	CASSLDSNYGYTF	TGTGCCAGCAGCTTGGACAGTAACTATGGCTACACCTTC
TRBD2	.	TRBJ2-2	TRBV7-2	CASSLPSGLGTGELFF	TGTGCCAGCAGCTTACCTAGCGGCCTAGGAACCGGGGAGCTGTTTTTT
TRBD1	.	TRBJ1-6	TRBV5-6	CASSLGQGFSPLHF	TGTGCCAGCAGCTTGGGACAGGGGTTTTCACCCCTCCACTTT
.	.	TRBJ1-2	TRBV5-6	CASSPTVNYGYTF	TGTGCCAGCAGCCCGACAGTAAACTATGGCTACACCTTC
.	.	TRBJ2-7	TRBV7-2	CASSVHSTYEQYF	TGTGCCAGCAGCGTTCACTCGACCTACGAGCAGTACTTC
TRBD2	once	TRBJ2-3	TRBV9	CASSVVGGGVDTQYF	TGTGCCAGCAGCGTAGTCGGGGGAGGGGTTGATACGCAGTATTTT
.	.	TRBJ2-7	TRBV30	CAWSNLAESYEQYF	TGTGCCTGGAGTAATCTGGCGGAGTCCTACGAGCAGTACTTC
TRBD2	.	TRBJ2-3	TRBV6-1	CASSEALLSGSGTDTQYF	TGTGCCAGCAGTGAAGCTCTCCTTAGCGGGAGTGGCACAGATACGCAGTATTTT
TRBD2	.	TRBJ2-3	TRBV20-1	CSASPRTSGRFLDTQYF	TGCAGTGCTAGTCCGCGGACTAGCGGGAGGTTTTTAGATACGCAGTATTTT
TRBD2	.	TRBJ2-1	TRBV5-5	CASSLSQLAGANEQFF	TGTGCCAGCAGCTTGTCCCAACTAGCGGGAGCCAATGAGCAGTTCTTC
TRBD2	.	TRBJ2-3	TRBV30	CAWGTSGVWTQYF	TGTGCCTGGGGGACTAGCGGAGTCTGGACGCAGTATTTT
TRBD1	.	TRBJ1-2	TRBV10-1	CASSDRTGSLYGYTF	TGCGCCAGCAGTGACCGGACAGGGTCCCTCTATGGCTACACCTTC
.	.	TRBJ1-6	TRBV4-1	CASSQAWGGTLHF	TGCGCCAGCAGTCAAGCTTGGGGAGGAACCCTCCACTTT
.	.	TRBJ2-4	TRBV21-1	CASSKAGLAPENIQYF	TGTGCCAGCAGCAAAGCGGGACTAGCCCCCGAAAACATTCAGTACTTC
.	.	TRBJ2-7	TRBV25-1	CASSAQGVYEQYF	TGTGCCAGCAGTGCACAGGGAGTCTACGAGCAGTACTTC
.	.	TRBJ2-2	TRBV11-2	CASSPWTFGELFF	TGTGCCAGCAGCCCTTGGACTTTCGGGGAGCTGTTTTTT
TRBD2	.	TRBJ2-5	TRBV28	CASSFPSGQETQYF	TGTGCCAGCAGTTTCCCTAGCGGCCAAGAGACCCAGTACTTC
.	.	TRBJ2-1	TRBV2	CASGAEANEQFF	TGTGCCAGCGGGGCGGAAGCTAATGAGCAGTTCTTC
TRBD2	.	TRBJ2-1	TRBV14	CASSQESASGKQFF	TGTGCCAGCAGCCAAGAGTCAGCTAGCGGGAAGCAGTTCTTC
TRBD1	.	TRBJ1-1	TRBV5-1	CASSWGTGENTEAFF	TGCGCCAGCAGCTGGGGGACAGGGGAGAACACTGAAGCTTTCTTT
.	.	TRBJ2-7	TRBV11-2	CASSFLEQYF	TGTGCCAGCAGCTTTCTCGAGCAGTACTTC
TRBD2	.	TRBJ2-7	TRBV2	CASSGGGRVGEQYF	TGTGCCAGCAGTGGGGGCGGGAGGGTCGGAGAGCAGTACTTC
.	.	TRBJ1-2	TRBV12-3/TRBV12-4	CASSLEGVYGYTF	TGTGCCAGCAGTTTGGAAGGGGTCTATGGCTACACCTTC
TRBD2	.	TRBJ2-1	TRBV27	CASSLSPIAGYNEQFF	TGTGCCAGCAGTTTATCCCCAATAGCGGGATACAATGAGCAGTTCTTC
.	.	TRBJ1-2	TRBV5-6	CASSLQSQILYGYTF	TGTGCCAGCAGCCTCCAGTCGCAGATTTTGTATGGCTACACCTTC
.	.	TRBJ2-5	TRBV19	CASSTHSQETQYF	TGTGCCAGTAGTACCCATTCCCAAGAGACCCAGTACTTC
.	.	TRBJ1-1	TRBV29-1	CSVEQGNTEAFF	TGCAGCGTGGAACAGGGGAACACTGAAGCTTTCTTT
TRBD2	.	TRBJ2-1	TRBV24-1	CATSDRAGGPNNEQFF	TGTGCCACCAGTGATAGGGCGGGAGGGCCGAACAATGAGCAGTTCTTC